These T cell receptor beta chains were read from a single sample in a study of T cells in Graves' hyperthyroidism and ophthalmopathy. MiXCR was run by TCRdb on the multiplex PCR reads, yielding one entry per CDR3 protein. Altogether 500,000 to 750,000 distinct CDR3 sequences are present, about 15% being singletons, with the ten largest covering around 7.3%. Sequenced input: blood. These receptors were obtained from a woman aged 30 to 39 with Graves' hyperthyroidism. The CDR3 runs from the conserved cysteine through the conserved F or W. Each record gives: D gene, J gene, clone size, V gene, CDR3 DNA, CDR3 protein. The D gene is left open where the match is weak. A clone size is listed for some rows: how often the clone was seen (once, few, many), or a class if it is expanded.

TRBD2	TRBJ2-1	many	TRBV3-1	TGTGCCAGCAGCCAGAGCGGGGACAATGAGCAGTTCTTC	CASSQSGDNEQFF
-	TRBJ2-1	many	TRBV14	TGTGCCAGCAGCCTTGTCTACGGGGAGCAGTTCTTC	CASSLVYGEQFF
TRBD2	TRBJ2-1	-	TRBV19	TGTGCCAGCACAAGCGGGGCTTACAATGAGCAGTTCTTC	CASTSGAYNEQFF
-	TRBJ2-1	few	TRBV20-1	TGCAGTGCTCTAGGCGGGAATGAGCAGTTCTTC	CSALGGNEQFF
-	TRBJ2-7	many	TRBV28	TGTGCCAGCAGTCCTTACTGGGGCTACGAGCAGTACTTC	CASSPYWGYEQYF
TRBD2	TRBJ2-3	many	TRBV12-3/TRBV12-4	TGTGCCAGCAGTTTGGCCCTAGCGGGTAACCACGATACGCAGTATTTT	CASSLALAGNHDTQYF
TRBD1	TRBJ1-4	few	TRBV4-1	TGCGCCAGCAGCCAGCGGGACAGCTTTATTGCAACTAATGAAAAACTGTTTTTT	CASSQRDSFIATNEKLFF
-	TRBJ1-4	-	TRBV2	TGTGCCAGCAGTGCTGAAAAACTGTTTTTT	CASSAEKLFF
TRBD2	TRBJ2-7	few	TRBV20-1	TGCAGTGCTGCGGGACTAGTCTCCTACGAGCAGTACTTC	CSAAGLVSYEQYF
TRBD1	TRBJ1-5	few	TRBV6-5	TGTGCCAGCAGTTACTCGAAAAGAGGGCAGGGGGCCCTCACGTGGGTACCCCAGCATTTT	CASSYSKRGQGALTWVPQHF
-	TRBJ2-2	few	TRBV18	TGTGCCAGCTCTCAAAATCGGGGCTCGAACACCGGGGAGCTGTTTTTT	CASSQNRGSNTGELFF
TRBD1	TRBJ2-1	-	TRBV18	TGTGCCAGCTCCCGGACAGGGATGAGGAATGAGCAGTTCTTC	CASSRTGMRNEQFF
-	TRBJ1-5	many	TRBV12-3/TRBV12-4	TGTGCCAGCAGAGGGGTTGGCAATCAGCCCCAGCATTTT	CASRGVGNQPQHF
TRBD1	TRBJ2-2	-	TRBV6-2/TRBV6-3	TGTGCCAGCAGTAGTACTCCGGGACAGGGATTCACCGGGGAGCTGTTTTTT	CASSSTPGQGFTGELFF
-	TRBJ2-7	-	TRBV9	TGTGCCAGCAGCGTTAGCCAAGTGTCCTACGAGCAGTACTTC	CASSVSQVSYEQYF
-	TRBJ2-2	many	TRBV2	TGTGCCAGCAGTCAGACTCCTACCGGGGAGCTGTTTTTT	CASSQTPTGELFF